This TCR beta chain was sequenced in a study of cytomegalovirus exposure and HLA in healthy donors. V lost 1 base and J lost 1, with 11 bases in between. The germline V gene has CDR1 SGHVS and CDR2 FQNEAQ. CDR3 size: 15 residues. PCR employed 60 Vbeta and 13 Jbeta primers. Libraries were prepared by immunoSEQ multiplex PCR; TCRdb keeps only in-frame clonotypes and omits some of them. The data hold 95,000 to 150,000 clones, with 77% observed a single time. This clonotype originated in a human donor in good health. This chain connects TRBV7-8 to TRBJ2-7, with D possibly being TRBD1 (5 bases). The sample comprised PBMCs. The CDR3 loop reads CASSLGPQGSYEQYF. Here the CDR3 DNA reads TGTGCCAGCAGCTTAGGACCCCAGGGTTCCTACGAGCAGTACTTC.